This T cell receptor (beta chain) was sequenced for a study of T cells in Graves' hyperthyroidism and ophthalmopathy. Overall study results and limits: Researchers found most expanded thyroid clonotypes above 0.001 in blood as well. Progression to ophthalmopathy was predicted a median of 6.5 months early.

This clonotype was counted many times. No antigen is known for it. What was amplified from RNA transcripts were TCR beta CDR3 regions. During a first-round RT-PCR of the TCR CDR3, the HTBI primer set was used. TCRdb reprocessed the multiplex PCR reads via MiXCR and lists one record per CDR3 protein. The profile shows some 600,000 distinct CDR3 sequences, approximately 44% of them singletons. There are 15 residues in the CDR3. Germline V gives CDR1 KGHDR, CDR2 SFDVKD. The V and J ends lost 3 bases and 1 base respectively, with 11 bases between them. The rearrangement links TRBV24-1 to TRBJ2-5; tentatively, D is TRBD1 (6 bases). The specimen was peripheral blood or thyroid tissue (not recorded which). The receptor was isolated from a young woman with Graves' hyperthyroidism. The CDR3 reads CATSDRGQFQETQYF. The DNA for the CDR3 is TGTGCCACCAGTGATCGCGGACAGTTCCAAGAGACCCAGTACTTC.